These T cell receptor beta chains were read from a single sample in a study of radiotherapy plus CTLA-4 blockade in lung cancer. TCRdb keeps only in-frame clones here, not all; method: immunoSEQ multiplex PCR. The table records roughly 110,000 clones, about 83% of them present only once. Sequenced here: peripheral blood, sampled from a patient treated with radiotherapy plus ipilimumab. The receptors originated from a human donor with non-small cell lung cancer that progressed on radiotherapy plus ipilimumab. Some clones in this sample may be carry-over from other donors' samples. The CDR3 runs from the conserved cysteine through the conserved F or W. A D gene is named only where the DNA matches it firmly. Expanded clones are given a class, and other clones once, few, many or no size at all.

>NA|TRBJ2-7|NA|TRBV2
TGTGCCAGCAGGGGGAGAGGGGTGGGTGAGTACTTC
CASRGRGVGEYF
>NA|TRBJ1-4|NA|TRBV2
TGTGCCAGCCAAAGACAGTTCGGAACTAATGAAAAACTGTTTTTT
CASQRQFGTNEKLFF
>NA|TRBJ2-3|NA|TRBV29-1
TGCAGCGTTGGGGCTGGTAGAGGCAGACCAAACACAGATACGCAGTATTTT
CSVGAGRGRPNTDTQYF
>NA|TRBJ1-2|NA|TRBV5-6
TGTGCCAGCAGCTTGGTTCTGACGGGAAACTATGGCTACACCTTC
CASSLVLTGNYGYTF
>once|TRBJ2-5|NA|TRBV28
TGTGCCAGCATTGTAGGGGATCAAGAGACCCAGTACTTC
CASIVGDQETQYF
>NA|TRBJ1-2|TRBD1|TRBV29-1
TGCAGCGTTGAAAAGGTCAGGGGGCAAAGGAACAGATCTGGCTACACCTTC
CSVEKVRGQRNRSGYTF
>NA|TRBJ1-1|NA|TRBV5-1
TGCGCCAGCAGCTTGGATTGGCCGAACACTGAAGCTTTCTTT
CASSLDWPNTEAFF
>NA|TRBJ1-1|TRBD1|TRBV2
TGTGCCAGCAGTTTACAGGGGGCTAGGAACACTGAAGCTTTCTTT
CASSLQGARNTEAFF
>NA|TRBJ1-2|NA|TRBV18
TGTGCCAGCTCACTCAGGGGCGCCTATGGCTACACCTTC
CASSLRGAYGYTF
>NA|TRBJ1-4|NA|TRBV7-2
TGTGCCAGCAGCTTATTTGGTAATGAAAAACTGTTTTTT
CASSLFGNEKLFF
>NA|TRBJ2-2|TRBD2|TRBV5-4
TGTGCCAGCAGTACCTTTAGGGGCGGGAGCACCGGGGAGCTGTTTTTT
CASSTFRGGSTGELFF
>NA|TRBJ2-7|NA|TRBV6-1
TGTGCCAGCGTCGGGACTGCCTCCTACGAGCAGTACTTC
CASVGTASYEQYF
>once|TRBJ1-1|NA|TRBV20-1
TGCAGTGGGGGGAAGAACACTGAAGCTTTCTTT
CSGGKNTEAFF
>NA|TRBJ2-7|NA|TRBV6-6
TGTGCCAGCAGTTACACGGGACACTCCTACGAGCAGTACTTC
CASSYTGHSYEQYF
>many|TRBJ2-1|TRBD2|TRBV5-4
TGTGCCAGCAGCTTTAGCGGGGGCCAATACAATGAGCAGTTCTTC
CASSFSGGQYNEQFF
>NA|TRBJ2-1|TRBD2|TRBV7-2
TGTGCCAGCAGCTTAGTATCTAGCGGGGGATACAATGAGCAGTTCTTC
CASSLVSSGGYNEQFF
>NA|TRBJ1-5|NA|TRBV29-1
TGCAGCGTTGGGGGAGGACAGAATCAGCCCCAGCATTTT
CSVGGGQNQPQHF
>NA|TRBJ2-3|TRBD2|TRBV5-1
TGCGCCAGCGCTACCCTAGCGGGGGGGGGCACAGATACGCAGTATTTT
CASATLAGGGTDTQYF
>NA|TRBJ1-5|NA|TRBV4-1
TGCGCCAGCAGCCAAGATCGGGGGTTCAATCAGCCCCAGCATTTT
CASSQDRGFNQPQHF
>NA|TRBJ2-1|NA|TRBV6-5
TGTGCCAGCAGAACGACAGCCTACAATGAGCAGTTCTTC
CASRTTAYNEQFF
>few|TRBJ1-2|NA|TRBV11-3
TGTGCCAGCAGCTTCCAGGGAGGGCATGGCTACACCTTC
CASSFQGGHGYTF
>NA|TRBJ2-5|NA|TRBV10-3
TGTGCCATCAGTGACAGGGTGCTGGAGACCCAGTACTTC
CAISDRVLETQYF
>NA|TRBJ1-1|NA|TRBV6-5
TGTGCCAGCAGTTTAGGGCAGGGCACTGAAGCTTTCTTT
CASSLGQGTEAFF
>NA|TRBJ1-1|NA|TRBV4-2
TGTGCCAGCAGCCAAGTCTTGACAGGCGAAGCTTTCTTT
CASSQVLTGEAFF
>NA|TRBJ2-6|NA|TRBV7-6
TGTGCCAGCAGCTTGGCCGGGTCTCAATCTGGGGCCAACGTCCTGACTTTC
CASSLAGSQSGANVLTF
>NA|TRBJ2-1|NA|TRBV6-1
TGTGCCAGCAGTGAAGTGGGAAACTACAATGAGCAGTTCTTC
CASSEVGNYNEQFF
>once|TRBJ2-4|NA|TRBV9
TGTGCCAGCAGCGTAGCGGCGACTCTGGGAAACATTCAGTACTTC
CASSVAATLGNIQYF
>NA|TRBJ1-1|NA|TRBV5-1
TGCGCCAGCGGGGTGGGGGCGCTAGACACTGAAGCTTTCTTT
CASGVGALDTEAFF
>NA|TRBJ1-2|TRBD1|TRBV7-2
TGTGCCAGCAGCTCGACAGGGAATGGCTACACCTTC
CASSSTGNGYTF
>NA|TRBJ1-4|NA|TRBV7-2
TGTGCCAGCAGCCCACGCCGTTCGGGGAATGAAAAACTGTTTTTT
CASSPRRSGNEKLFF
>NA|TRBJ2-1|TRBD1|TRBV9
TGTGCCAGCAGCGTAGTCGGGACAGGAAATGAGCAGTTCTTC
CASSVVGTGNEQFF
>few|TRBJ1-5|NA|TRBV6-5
TGTGCCAGCAGTCTCCGGACCCATCAGCCCCAGCATTTT
CASSLRTHQPQHF
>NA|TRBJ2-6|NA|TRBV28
TGTGCCAATTCCTCCAGGACCATCGTCATGTCCGGGGCCAACGTCCTGACTTTC
CANSSRTIVMSGANVLTF